What follows are 6 T cell receptor beta chains derived from one specimen sequenced in a study of T cell responses to AZD1222 COVID-19 vaccine. The data were produced by immunoSEQ multiplex PCR, yet TCRdb's version contains in-frame clones alone and is incomplete. The sample has some 130,000 clones; about 87% are singletons. The sample here was peripheral blood, taken on day 0 of AZD1222 vaccination. The receptors originated from an adult in good health.

The V call is TRBV7-2, the J call TRBJ1-2; D is undetermined. V shed 9 bases and J shed 4 bases, with 21 bases lying between them. CDR1 SGHTA and CDR2 FQGNSA come from the germline V gene. The CDR3 totals 15 residues. CDR3 coding DNA: TGTGCCAGTTCCGCCGCCCCAGGTGGTGGCTATGGCTACACCTTC. It codes for CASSAAPGGGYGYTF.

This chain joins TRBV11-2 and TRBJ2-7, with D perhaps TRBD1 (8 bases). Trimming removed 4 bases at V and 6 bases at J, with 22 bases between. There are 16 residues in the CDR3. From germline, CDR1 is SGHAT and CDR2 FQNNGV. This CDR3 reads CASSYRTGRVLGEQYF. CDR3 nucleotides: TGTGCCAGCAGCTACCGGACAGGGAGGGTGTTGGGCGAGCAGTACTTC.

This chain links TRBV27 with TRBJ2-3; weak D call: TRBD1 (5 bases). This CDR3 comprises 16 residues. V lost 5 bases and J 0 bases, leaving 15 bases between the germline ends. Germline CDR1 reads MNHEY; CDR2 reads SMNVEV (reference sequence). This CDR3 is CASSLLTGISTDTQYF. The CDR3 DNA is TGTGCCAGCAGTCTCCTTACAGGAATCAGCACAGATACGCAGTATTTT.

This clone was detected only a few times. The J gene is TRBJ1-1, the V gene TRBV10-2, with a possible D match to TRBD1 (5 bases). From germline, CDR1 is WSHSY and CDR2 SAAADI. The CDR3 extends over 13 amino acids. V was trimmed by 8 bases and J by 5 bases, leaving 15 bases between them. CDR3 sequence reads: CASGDPPGTEAFF. CDR3 in DNA: TGCGCCAGCGGGGACCCTCCAGGGACTGAAGCTTTCTTT.

V gene TRBV6-5 combines with J gene TRBJ1-2; D not resolved. This CDR3 is built from 11 residues. Trimming removed 2 bases from V and 6 bases from J, with 4 bases in between. From germline, CDR1 is MNHEY and CDR2 SVGAGI. CDR3 region: CASSYKDGYTF. The CDR3 nucleotides are TGTGCCAGCAGTTACAAAGATGGCTACACCTTC.

The chain recombines TRBV28 with TRBJ1-2; a possible D gene is TRBD1 (6 bases). The CDR3 loop spans 15 amino acids. CDR1 is MDHEN and CDR2 is SYDVKM in the germline V gene. Trimming pared 3 bases from V and 8 bases from J, leaving 19 bases between. The CDR3 is CASSFNYQGRGGYTF. Written as DNA, the CDR3 is TGTGCCAGCAGTTTTAATTACCAGGGGCGCGGAGGCTACACCTTC.